This T cell receptor (beta chain) was recovered during a study of OX40 agonist ivuxolimab in advanced cancers. For the study at large: An agonistic human IgG2 monoclonal antibody against OX40 (CD134) was given. About 42% of patients had received prior checkpoint inhibitor therapy. Overall study findings and caveats: At 0.1 to 3.0 mg/kg, clonal expansion of CD4+ and CD8+ blood T cells had occurred by week 6.

Blood sampling was done at baseline, cycle 4 day 1, and cycle 7 day 1. V shed 5 bases and J 7 bases; nucleotides not matched to a gene: 5. The CDR3 has 13 residues. Per the germline V gene, CDR1 is MGHRA and CDR2 is YSYEKL. The repertoire was sequenced with immunoSEQ multiplex PCR; TCRdb's copy has only in-frame clones and lacks some. The repertoire holds roughly 70,000 clones, with roughly 80% as singletons. Of note for this clone: Its cognate antigen is unknown.

The receptor was derived from an adult with an advanced solid tumor such as melanoma, head and neck, liver or kidney cancer. This chain uses TRBV4-1 with TRBJ1-5; TRBD1 aligns across 7 bases. The sequencing here drew on CD4+ or CD8+ T cells sorted from blood, taken in a trial of the OX40 agonist ivuxolimab. The CDR3 DNA sequence: TGCGCCAGCAGCGACAGGGAGGGACAGCCCCAGCATTTT. Residues: CASSDREGQPQHF.